Listed below are T cell receptor beta chains from one sample, sequenced in a study of cytomegalovirus exposure and HLA in healthy donors. Assay: immunoSEQ multiplex PCR; the TCRdb copy retains only in-frame clones and omits some. The table records around 120,000 clones, about three fifths of them present only once. Sequencing was carried out using PBMCs. These receptors were obtained from a man in his forties or fifties in good health and CMV-seropositive. The CDR3 runs from the conserved cysteine through the conserved F or W. The order of the fields is D gene, clone size, J gene, V gene, CDR3 protein, CDR3 DNA. The D gene is left open where the match is weak. Part of the rows lack a size; the others show once, few, many or a class for expanded clones.

>TRBD1|NA|TRBJ1-2|TRBV28
CASRSGQGDSGYTF
TGTGCCAGCAGATCCGGACAGGGGGATAGTGGCTACACCTTC
>NA|NA|TRBJ2-5|TRBV15
CATNDRDYQETQYF
TGTGCCACCAACGACCGGGACTACCAAGAGACCCAGTACTTC
>NA|NA|TRBJ2-1|TRBV5-6
CASSLAGAPYNGQFF
TGTGCCAGCAGCTTGGCAGGGGCACCCTACAATGGGCAGTTCTTC
>TRBD1|few|TRBJ1-6|TRBV25-1
CASRQTGLDSPLHF
TGTGCCAGCCGACAGACAGGGTTGGATTCACCCCTCCACTTT
>TRBD2|NA|TRBJ2-7|TRBV7-9
CASSLVASGRNEQYF
TGTGCCAGCAGCTTAGTAGCTAGCGGGAGGAACGAGCAGTACTTC
>NA|NA|TRBJ2-1|TRBV28
CASNSARYPRRNEQFF
TGTGCCAGCAACTCTGCAAGGTACCCCCGGAGGAATGAGCAGTTCTTC
>TRBD2|NA|TRBJ2-3|TRBV30
CAGSGRLADTQYF
TGTGCCGGTAGCGGGAGGCTCGCAGATACGCAGTATTTT
>TRBD2|NA|TRBJ2-1|TRBV4-3
CASSQGASGRDYNEQFF
TGCGCCAGCAGCCAAGGGGCTAGCGGGAGGGACTACAATGAGCAGTTCTTC
>NA|NA|TRBJ1-4|TRBV13
CASSSPRGEKLFF
TGTGCCAGCAGCTCTCCCAGGGGTGAAAAACTGTTTTTT
>NA|NA|TRBJ1-5|TRBV6-1
CASSSQVPYQPQHF
TGTGCCAGCAGTAGTCAGGTTCCTTATCAGCCCCAGCATTTT
>TRBD2|few|TRBJ2-7|TRBV28
CASSLAGGEYEQYF
TGTGCCAGCAGTTTAGCGGGAGGGGAGTACGAGCAGTACTTC
>NA|few|TRBJ1-6|TRBV30
CAWRSTPSYNSPLHF
TGTGCCTGGAGATCGACACCCTCCTATAATTCACCCCTCCACTTT
>NA|once|TRBJ2-7|TRBV5-1
CASRPLAGSSYEQYF
TGCGCCAGCAGACCCCTCGCGGGGAGCTCCTACGAGCAGTACTTC
>NA|few|TRBJ2-3|TRBV14
CASSPGTNTQYF
TGTGCCAGCAGCCCCGGGACAAATACGCAGTATTTT
>TRBD2|few|TRBJ2-7|TRBV7-9
CASSSLSGDFYEQYF
TGTGCCAGCAGCTCCCTGAGCGGGGACTTTTACGAGCAGTACTTC
>NA|NA|TRBJ1-5|TRBV10-2
CASSEGVTGTQQPQHF
TGCGCCAGCAGTGAGGGGGTGACAGGTACCCAACAGCCCCAGCATTTT
>NA|few|TRBJ1-1|TRBV14
CASSQDLDTEAFF
TGTGCCAGCAGCCAAGATTTAGACACTGAAGCTTTCTTT
>TRBD1|few|TRBJ2-7|TRBV29-1
CSVGQGRGGSYEQYF
TGCAGCGTGGGACAGGGGAGGGGCGGCTCCTACGAGCAGTACTTC
>NA|NA|TRBJ1-3|TRBV30
CAWKGGGHTIYF
TGTGCCTGGAAAGGTGGAGGGCACACCATATATTTT
>TRBD2|NA|TRBJ2-5|TRBV7-3
CASSRGRLETQYF
TGTGCCAGCAGCCGCGGGAGGCTGGAGACCCAGTACTTC
>TRBD1|NA|TRBJ1-2|TRBV5-1
CASSFTGGSNYGYTF
TGCGCCAGCAGCTTTACAGGGGGCTCGAACTATGGCTACACCTTC
>NA|NA|TRBJ1-6|TRBV19
CASSLDSPSPLHF
TGTGCCAGTAGCCTGGACAGTCCCTCACCCCTCCACTTT
>NA|few|TRBJ1-2|TRBV29-1
CSVDRGAAWEYGYTF
TGCAGCGTTGATCGGGGTGCAGCTTGGGAATATGGCTACACCTTC
>NA|NA|TRBJ2-6|TRBV5-8
CASSLGLSSGANVLTF
TGTGCCAGCAGCTTGGGACTTAGCTCTGGGGCCAACGTCCTGACTTTC
>TRBD1|NA|TRBJ1-2|TRBV18
CASSPSDSGGTYGYTF
TGTGCCAGCTCACCAAGTGACTCAGGGGGCACGTATGGCTACACCTTC
>NA|NA|TRBJ2-1|TRBV9
CASSEDQQYNEQFF
TGTGCCAGCAGTGAGGATCAACAATACAATGAGCAGTTCTTC
>TRBD1|few|TRBJ2-3|TRBV5-4
CASRGQGTVSTDTQYF
TGTGCCAGCAGGGGACAGGGGACGGTGAGCACAGATACGCAGTATTTT
>NA|NA|TRBJ2-5|TRBV29-1
CSVSQGPETQYF
TGCAGCGTCTCACAGGGTCCGGAGACCCAGTACTTC
>NA|NA|TRBJ2-5|TRBV7-7
CASSLGGGGAETQYF
TGTGCCAGCAGCTTAGGAGGGGGGGGCGCGGAGACCCAGTACTTC
>TRBD1|NA|TRBJ2-2|TRBV7-9
CASRVLVRQGTTGELFF
TGTGCCAGCAGAGTATTAGTGAGACAGGGAACCACCGGGGAGCTGTTTTTT
>NA|few|TRBJ1-1|TRBV19
CASSIEAHPLNTEAFF
TGTGCCAGTAGTATAGAGGCTCACCCTCTGAACACTGAAGCTTTCTTT
>TRBD2|few|TRBJ2-7|TRBV27
CASSFASGISYEQYF
TGTGCCAGCAGTTTTGCTAGCGGGATTTCCTACGAGCAGTACTTC
>TRBD2|NA|TRBJ2-7|TRBV25-1
CASSASGSSYEQYF
TGTGCCAGCAGTGCTAGCGGGAGCTCCTACGAGCAGTACTTC
>NA|NA|TRBJ2-5|TRBV2
CASSDNNLQETQYF
TGTGCCAGCAGTGATAACAACCTCCAAGAGACCCAGTACTTC
>NA|once|TRBJ2-7|TRBV27
CASSYRVPYEQYF
TGTGCCAGCAGTTACAGGGTTCCCTACGAGCAGTACTTC
>TRBD1|NA|TRBJ1-2|TRBV7-9
CASSPRDRGFGGYTF
TGTGCCAGCAGCCCCCGGGACAGGGGTTTCGGCGGCTACACCTTC
>TRBD1|NA|TRBJ1-2|TRBV10-3
CAISDSSRGTNYGYTF
TGTGCCATCAGTGATTCGAGCAGGGGGACTAACTATGGCTACACCTTC
>TRBD2|few|TRBJ2-7|TRBV19
CASSHGLAGGNYEQYF
TGTGCCAGTAGTCACGGACTAGCGGGAGGGAACTACGAGCAGTACTTC
>NA|NA|TRBJ2-6|TRBV5-1
CASSLAGYSGANVLTF
TGCGCCAGCAGCTTGGCCGGGTACTCTGGGGCCAACGTCCTGACTTTC
>TRBD1|NA|TRBJ1-1|TRBV4-1
CASSQTGVDTEAFF
TGCGCCAGCAGCCAGACAGGGGTTGACACTGAAGCTTTCTTT
>NA|once|TRBJ2-3|TRBV19
CASSSGQSTDTQYF
TGTGCCAGTAGTAGTGGACAGAGCACAGATACGCAGTATTTT
>NA|once|TRBJ2-7|TRBV2
CASRPHYEQYF
TGTGCCAGCAGGCCACACTACGAGCAGTACTTC
>NA|NA|TRBJ2-5|TRBV6-5
CASSFHKGGGETQYF
TGTGCCAGCAGTTTCCACAAGGGAGGCGGTGAGACCCAGTACTTC
>NA|NA|TRBJ2-7|TRBV19
CASSPSTDYEQYF
TGTGCCAGTAGTCCCTCGACTGACTACGAGCAGTACTTC
>TRBD2|NA|TRBJ2-7|TRBV13
CASSAQRERYEQYF
TGTGCCAGCAGCGCCCAGCGGGAGCGGTACGAGCAGTACTTC
>TRBD1|NA|TRBJ1-6|TRBV2
CANPGQGNSPLHF
TGTGCCAACCCTGGACAGGGGAATTCACCCCTCCACTTT
>NA|NA|TRBJ1-1|TRBV6-5
CASSYSYNSLNTEAFF
TGTGCCAGCAGTTACTCGTACAACAGCTTGAACACTGAAGCTTTCTTT